These 11 T cell receptor beta chains were all obtained from the same sample, sequenced in a study of T-cell memory formation after mild COVID-19. TCRdb reanalysed the 5' RACE reads using MiXCR and keeps one entry per CDR3 protein. Of roughly 450,000 distinct CDR3 sequences listed, around a sixth are singletons. Specimen: PBMCs or a T cell subset sorted from them (not recorded which). The source is an adult woman who had mild COVID-19 (a few samples of this study predate the infection). Cell type and time point are not known.

This clonotype was seen a handful of times. The chain links TRBV4-2 to TRBJ2-3, with 11 bases that match TRBD2. This CDR3 has 15 amino acids. The trim removed 5 bases at V and 6 bases at J, leaving 7 bases unmatched. From germline, CDR1 is LGHNA and CDR2 YNFKEQ. The CDR3 reads CASSAIAGGHDTQYF. The DNA for the CDR3 is TGTGCCAGCAGCGCCATAGCGGGGGGGCACGATACGCAGTATTTT.

This clonotype was counted only a few times. The chain carries TRBV7-2 and TRBJ2-2; 7 bases are shared with TRBD1. Germline V gives CDR1 SGHTA, CDR2 FQGNSA. The ends lost 9 bases at V and 4 bases at J; junction bases unmatched: 5. The CDR3 loop spans 13 amino acids. In DNA, the CDR3 is TGTGCCAGTAAGACAGGGAGCACCGGGGAGCTGTTTTTT. Its protein is CASKTGSTGELFF.

The V call is TRBV9, the J call TRBJ2-7; 15 nucleotides align to TRBD2. The germline gives CDR1 SGDLS, CDR2 YYNGEE. Trimming at V came to 3 bases and at J to 0 bases, leaving 4 bases not matched to a gene. This CDR3 is 17 amino acids long. CDR3 amino acids: CASSAGLAGGNSYEQYF. Written as DNA, the CDR3 is TGTGCCAGCAGCGCTGGACTAGCGGGGGGGAACTCCTACGAGCAGTACTTC.

The chain carries TRBV11-2 and TRBJ2-2; possible D gene TRBD1, 6 bases. Germline assignment: CDR1 SGHAT and CDR2 FQNNGV. V lost 5 bases and J lost 2, with 15 bases in between. There are 16 residues in the CDR3. In nucleotides, the CDR3 is TGTGCCAGCAGCGCCAGTTTAGGGGGTAACACCGGGGAGCTGTTTTTT. Translating it yields CASSASLGGNTGELFF.

This clonotype came up a few times. The chain is built from TRBV7-8 and TRBJ2-7; TRBD2 agrees at 11 bases. Trimming at V came to 1 base and at J to 2 bases, leaving 10 bases not matched to a gene. Germline CDR1 is SGHVS and CDR2 is FQNEAQ. The CDR3 consists of 18 residues. The CDR3 DNA is TGTGCCAGCAGCTTAGGATCTAGCGGGGGGCCAACCACCTACGAGCAGTACTTC. It is translated as CASSLGSSGGPTTYEQYF.

This chain connects TRBV9 to TRBJ1-6; D might be TRBD1 (5 bases). The CDR3 sequence is 16 residues long. V shed 4 bases and J shed 7 bases, with 18 bases lying between them. CDR1 is SGDLS and CDR2 is YYNGEE in the germline V gene. CDR3 protein: CASSPRIQGVNSPLHF. The CDR3 DNA sequence: TGTGCCAGCAGCCCCCGGATTCAGGGAGTAAATTCACCCCTCCACTTT.

A remark on this clonotype: The germline gene is not matched at one end of the junction; a read error may be the cause. The chain uses TRBV15 and TRBJ1-2, with D tentatively TRBD1 (6 bases). Germline V gene lookup returns CDR1 LNHNV and CDR2 YYDKDF (reference sequence). CDR3 size: 12 residues. In nucleotides, the CDR3 is TGTGCCACCAGCGGTTCAGGGGCCCTACGCTCTTTC. Translating it yields CATSGSGALRSF.

A remark on this clonotype: The germline gene is not matched at one end of the junction; a read error may be the cause. CDR3 nucleotides: TGTGCCAGCAGTTCTTTACCCCCCGGGACAGGCTCCCTGTTT. This gives the protein CASSSLPPGTGSLF. The chain is built from TRBV6-5 and TRBJ2-3; 8 nucleotides agree with TRBD1. Germline V gives CDR1 MNHEY, CDR2 SVGAGI. This CDR3 has 14 amino acids.

This chain uses TRBV7-3 with TRBJ2-6, with 7 bases that match TRBD1. This CDR3 has 19 amino acids. V gave up 4 bases and J gave up 0 bases; unmatched junction bases: 12. Germline CDR1 reads SGHTA; CDR2 reads FQGTGA. Here the CDR3 DNA reads TGTGCCAGCAGCTCGCCGACAGACAGGGTGGGCTCTGGGGCCAACGTCCTGACTTTC. Protein: CASSSPTDRVGSGANVLTF. Looking up the rest from reference TRBV7-3 and TRBJ2-6 gives the full variable domain: GAGVSQTPSNKVTEKGKYVELRCDPISGHTALYWYRQSLGQGPEFLIYFQGTGAADDSGLPNDRFFAVRPEGSVSTLKIQRTERGDSAVYLCASSSPTDRVGSGANVLTFGAGSRLTVL.

This chain links TRBV12-3 or TRBV12-4 with TRBJ1-1; unclear D gene. V dropped 7 bases and J dropped 8 bases, with 14 bases sitting between them. The CDR3 spans 12 residues. The CDR3 loop reads CASTLFGGEAFF. CDR3 DNA: TGTGCCAGCACCCTATTCGGAGGGGAAGCTTTCTTT.

This clonotype has a handful of counts. The chain is built from TRBV11-2 and TRBJ2-1, with 8 bases matching TRBD2. The length of the CDR3 is 15 residues. V was pared by 5 bases and J by 0 bases, with 3 bases of the junction left unmatched. Germline V gene lookup returns CDR1 SGHAT and CDR2 FQNNGV. The CDR3 bases are TGTGCCAGCAGCCTAGCGGGCCTCTCCTACAATGAGCAGTTCTTC. This codes for CASSLAGLSYNEQFF.